This T cell receptor (beta chain) was recorded in a study of T cells after yellow fever vaccination. Many counts were recorded for this clonotype. The CDR3 runs to 15 residues. CDR1 is SGHTA and CDR2 is FQGNSA in the germline V gene. Losses at the gene ends were 4 bases for V and 6 bases for J; bases not matched to a gene: 4. Each CDR3 protein is one row after TCRdb ran MiXCR on the 5' RACE reads. Of about 300,000 distinct CDR3 sequences listed, 7.5% to 9% are singletons. This receptor was taken from a man aged 18-30 years who received the YFV17D yellow fever vaccine. The chain recombines TRBV7-2 with TRBJ2-1; 12 bases align to TRBD2. The source material was CD4+ T cells sorted from PBMCs, sampled 5 days after the yellow fever booster vaccination. CDR3 DNA sequence: TGTGCCAGCAGCTGGACTAGCGGGGTGTCCAATGAGCAGTTCTTC. Its protein is CASSWTSGVSNEQFF.